Listed here are 21 T cell receptor beta chains from one sample, sequenced in a study of cytomegalovirus exposure and HLA in healthy donors. The PCR used 60 Vbeta and 13 Jbeta primers. Generated by immunoSEQ multiplex PCR, the TCRdb table keeps only in-frame clones and is missing some. The sample shows 150,000 to 200,000 clones, under 80% of them seen only once. Sequenced material: PBMCs. These receptors all come from a middle-aged man in good health and CMV-seronegative.

Comment on this clone: One junction end does not reproduce the germline sequence, and a read error may be involved. The chain carries TRBV7-9 and TRBJ2-1; the match to TRBD1 covers 7 bases. Germline lookup yields CDR1 SEHNR and CDR2 FQNEAQ (reference sequence). This CDR3 is built from 14 residues. In nucleotides, the CDR3 is TGTTCCAGCAGCGCGCCGGGACAGTACAATGAGCAGTTCTTC. Residues: CSSSAPGQYNEQFF.

This chain connects TRBV27 to TRBJ1-6; TRBD1 might be the D (5 bases). Germline V gene sequence: CDR1 MNHEY, CDR2 SMNVEV (reference sequence). There are 15 residues in the CDR3. Trimming cost V 6 bases and J 3 bases, with 12 bases left between them. CDR3 in DNA: TGTGCCAGCAGAGGGGCCAGAATCTATAATTCACCCCTCCACTTT. This translates into CASRGARIYNSPLHF.

The rearrangement links TRBV6-1 to TRBJ2-7; 10 bases line up with TRBD1. CDR1 and CDR2 from the germline V gene are MNHNS and SASEGT. The CDR3 runs to 15 residues. V trimming: 6 bases; J trimming: 2 bases; junction bases outside the gene matches: 7. CDR3 DNA sequence: TGTGCCAGCAGCCTGACGGGACAGGGGACCTACGAGCAGTACTTC. Translation gives CASSLTGQGTYEQYF.

The gene calls are TRBV11-2 and TRBJ2-5; D is perhaps TRBD2 (6 bases). CDR3 length: 15 residues. V lost 3 bases and J 2 bases, leaving 13 bases between the germline ends. Germline V CDR1 and CDR2: SGHAT, FQNNGV. CDR3 sequence: CASSFGAGTQETQYF. The CDR3 region has the DNA TGTGCCAGCAGCTTTGGGGCGGGGACTCAAGAGACCCAGTACTTC. Together with reference TRBV11-2 and TRBJ2-5, the CDR3 gives the full variable domain: EAGVAQSPRYKIIEKRQSVAFWCNPISGHATLYWYQQILGQGPKLLIQFQNNGVVDDSQLPKDRFSAERLKGVDSTLKIQPAKLEDSAVYLCASSFGAGTQETQYFGPGTRLLVL.

This clone was counted only a few times. J is TRBJ1-2 and V is TRBV4-1, with D unresolved. V was trimmed by 1 base and J by 4 bases, leaving 16 bases between them. Germline V gene sequence: CDR1 MGHRA, CDR2 YSYEKL. The CDR3 length is 16 residues. The CDR3 spells CASSQGGSGIGYGYTF. The CDR3 DNA reads TGCGCCAGCAGCCAAGGAGGAAGCGGTATTGGCTATGGCTACACCTTC.

The chain combines TRBV14 with TRBJ2-7, with D perhaps matching TRBD2 (7 bases). Trimming pared 6 bases from V and 3 bases from J, leaving 24 bases between. Germline-derived CDR1 and CDR2 are SGHDN and FVKESK. CDR3 length: 17 amino acids. The CDR3, as DNA: TGTGCCAGCAGTCAAAGGGGGGGCGGGAGACCGATCTACGAGCAGTACTTC. Protein sequence: CASSQRGGGRPIYEQYF.

V usage is TRBV5-1 and J usage is TRBJ2-7; tentative D call: TRBD1 (6 bases). Trimming removed 0 bases from V and 6 bases from J, with 25 bases in between. From germline, CDR1 is SGHRS and CDR2 YFSETQ. The CDR3 sequence is 18 residues long. The CDR3 protein is CASSLDSRLTGLNSEQYF. CDR3 nucleotides: TGCGCCAGCAGCTTGGATTCCCGCCTAACAGGGCTTAATTCCGAGCAGTACTTC. The whole variable domain, remainder taken from reference TRBV5-1 and TRBJ2-7, is KAGVTQTPRYLIKTRGQQVTLSCSPISGHRSVSWYQQTPGQGLQFLFEYFSETQRNKGNFPGRFSGRQFSNSRSEMNVSTLELGDSALYLCASSLDSRLTGLNSEQYFGPGTRLTVT.

This clone was seen only once. The V gene is TRBV19, the J gene TRBJ1-5; 10 bases map to TRBD1. This CDR3 has 14 amino acids. Germline CDR1 and CDR2: LNHDA and SQIVND (reference sequence). With 3 bases clipped from V and 5 bases from J, the junction kept 1 base outside the gene matches. The CDR3 region has the DNA TGTGCCAGTAGTATGGGACAGGGGTATCAGCCCCAGCATTTT. It specifies CASSMGQGYQPQHF.

The CDR3 DNA follows: TGTGCCTGGAGGGGGGGAGGGTGGGGTCTAGCGGGGAGGCCTTTGAACGAGCAGTACTTC. It encodes CAWRGGGWGLAGRPLNEQYF. This chain uses TRBV30 with TRBJ2-7, with 9 bases lining up with TRBD2. The J segment lost 5 bases and the V segment lost 3 bases, leaving 26 bases of the junction unmatched. Per germline, CDR1 GTSNPN and CDR2 SVGIG (reference sequence). The CDR3 sequence is 20 residues long.

J is TRBJ2-7 and V is TRBV11-2; TRBD1 agrees at 10 bases. The CDR3 consists of 14 residues. Germline V gives CDR1 SGHAT, CDR2 FQNNGV. With V trimmed by 4 bases and J by 8 bases, 8 bases remained unmatched. The chain's CDR3 is CASSSSGQGLKQYF. In DNA, the CDR3 is TGTGCCAGCAGCTCGTCGGGACAGGGGTTGAAGCAGTACTTC.

In this sample, this clone turned up a few times. The V gene is TRBV30, the J gene TRBJ1-1; a possible D gene is TRBD1 (6 bases). The germline V gene encodes CDR1 GTSNPN and CDR2 SVGIG (reference sequence). CDR3 length equals 14 residues. V was clipped by 3 bases and J by 0 bases, with 11 bases between them. Here the CDR3 reads CAWSRDTMNTEAFF. The CDR3 region has the DNA TGTGCCTGGAGCCGGGACACAATGAACACTGAAGCTTTCTTT.

J is TRBJ1-1 and V is TRBV2; 7 positions match TRBD1. The CDR3 length is 17 residues. Trimming at V came to 6 bases and at J to 0 bases, leaving 13 bases not matched to a gene. Looked up from germline, CDR1 is SNHLY and CDR2 is FYNNEI. Here the CDR3 DNA reads TGTGCCAGCAGGAGCCCGGGACAGCATCAGATGAACACTGAAGCTTTCTTT. Protein: CASRSPGQHQMNTEAFF.

The chain is built from TRBV7-2 and TRBJ2-1; D ambiguous. Germline CDR1 SGHTA, CDR2 FQGNSA. This CDR3 comprises 14 residues. Trimming stripped 7 bases from V and 5 bases from J, with 15 bases between. The CDR3 nucleotides are TGTGCCAGCACCCCGCGGTTTCCCGACAATGAGCAGTTCTTC. As protein: CASTPRFPDNEQFF.

The V call is TRBV6-4, the J call TRBJ2-3; 13 nucleotides match TRBD2. Germline trimming cut 0 bases from V and 7 bases from J; bases unmatched to any gene: 4. Germline lookup yields CDR1 MRHNA and CDR2 SNTAGT. CDR3 size: 16 residues. The CDR3 loop reads CASSDSTSGGMNTQYF. The CDR3 coding sequence is TGTGCCAGCAGTGACTCGACTAGCGGGGGGATGAATACGCAGTATTTT.

This clone was seen just once. The chain couples TRBV5-1 to TRBJ2-1; 8 nucleotides match TRBD2. CDR3 length: 14 residues. V shed 4 bases and J 8 bases; nucleotides not matched to a gene: 8. Germline CDR1 SGHRS, CDR2 YFSETQ. CDR3 amino acids: CASSPAGGHDEQFF. The CDR3 DNA follows: TGCGCCAGCAGCCCCGCGGGGGGCCATGATGAGCAGTTCTTC. The whole variable domain, remainder taken from reference TRBV5-1 and TRBJ2-1, is KAGVTQTPRYLIKTRGQQVTLSCSPISGHRSVSWYQQTPGQGLQFLFEYFSETQRNKGNFPGRFSGRQFSNSRSEMNVSTLELGDSALYLCASSPAGGHDEQFFGPGTRLTVL.

The genes are TRBV28 and TRBJ2-5, with a weak D call TRBD2 (5 bases). Looked up from germline, CDR1 is MDHEN and CDR2 is SYDVKM. V lost 10 bases and J 4 bases, leaving 10 bases between the germline ends. This CDR3 is built from 11 residues. In DNA form, the CDR3 reads TGTGCCACCGCTGAGGGAGAGACCCAGTACTTC. Its translation is CATAEGETQYF.

The chain is built from TRBV7-9 and TRBJ2-5, with D tentatively TRBD2 (6 bases). Trimming took 5 bases from V and 1 from J, leaving 20 bases between them. The CDR3 consists of 17 residues. Germline loops: CDR1 SEHNR, CDR2 FQNEAQ (reference sequence). The CDR3 here is CASSMTGTRVGQETQYF. In nucleotides, the CDR3 is TGTGCCAGCAGCATGACCGGGACTCGAGTGGGCCAAGAGACCCAGTACTTC.

This chain connects TRBV7-2 to TRBJ2-7; D perhaps matches TRBD2 (6 bases). CDR1 is SGHTA, CDR2 FQGNSA, per germline. The V and J ends lost 3 bases and 2 bases respectively, with 11 bases between them. The CDR3 has 14 amino acids. CDR3 in DNA: TGTGCCAGCAGCTTCGGAGGGCCAACCTACGAGCAGTACTTC. It codes for CASSFGGPTYEQYF.

Turning to this clone: Within the sample, other DNA sequences also encode this same CDR3. This sequence joins TRBV15 and TRBJ2-7, with 8 positions matching TRBD2. The V gene end was trimmed by 0 bases and the J gene end by 1 base; junction bases not matched to a gene: 2. The CDR3 consists of 15 residues. The germline CDR1 and CDR2 sequences are LNHNV and YYDKDF (reference sequence). The CDR3 is CATSRDASGSYEQYF. The CDR3 nucleotides read TGTGCCACCAGCAGAGATGCTAGCGGGTCCTACGAGCAGTACTTC.

V gene TRBV18 combines with J gene TRBJ1-1, with D uncertain. Germline V gene sequence: CDR1 KGHSH, CDR2 LQKENI. The CDR3 loop spans 15 amino acids. Trimming cost V 0 bases and J 6 bases, with 14 bases left between them. The chain's CDR3 is CASSPPAAGSPEAFF. CDR3 bases: TGTGCCAGCTCACCACCGGCCGCGGGGAGCCCTGAAGCTTTCTTT.

The CDR3 nucleotides read TGTGCCAGCAGCCCTGGGTGGATAGCGGGGGATACAGATACGCAGTATTTT. This gives the protein CASSPGWIAGDTDTQYF. This chain joins TRBV7-3 and TRBJ2-3; TRBD2 matches at 9 bases. CDR3 length equals 17 residues. Looked up from germline, CDR1 is SGHTA and CDR2 is FQGTGA. The trim removed 5 bases at V and 3 bases at J, leaving 12 bases unmatched.